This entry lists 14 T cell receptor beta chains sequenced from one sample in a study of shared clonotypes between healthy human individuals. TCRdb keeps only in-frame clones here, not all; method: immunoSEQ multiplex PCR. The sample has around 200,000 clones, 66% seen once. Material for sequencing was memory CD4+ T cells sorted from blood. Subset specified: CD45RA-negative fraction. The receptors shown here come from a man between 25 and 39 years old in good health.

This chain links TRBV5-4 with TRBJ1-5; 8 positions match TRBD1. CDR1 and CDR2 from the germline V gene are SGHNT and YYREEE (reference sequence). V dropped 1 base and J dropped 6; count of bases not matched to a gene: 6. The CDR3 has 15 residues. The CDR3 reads CASSLRTGFGQPQHF. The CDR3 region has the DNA TGTGCCAGCAGCTTGAGGACAGGGTTCGGTCAGCCCCAGCATTTT. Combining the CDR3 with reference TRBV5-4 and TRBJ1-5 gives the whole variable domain ETGVTQSPTHLIKTRGQQVTLRCSSQSGHNTVSWYQQALGQGPQFIFQYYREEENGRGNFPPRFSGLQFPNYSSELNVNALELDDSALYLCASSLRTGFGQPQHFGDGTRLSIL.

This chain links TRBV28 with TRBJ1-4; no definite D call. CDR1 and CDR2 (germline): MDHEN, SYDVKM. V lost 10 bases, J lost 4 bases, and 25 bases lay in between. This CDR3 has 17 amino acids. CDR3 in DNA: TGTGCCACATCAACAACGGCAGGACGGACTGATAATGAAAAACTGTTTTTT. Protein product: CATSTTAGRTDNEKLFF.

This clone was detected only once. DNA of the CDR3: TGTGCCACCAGAAACAGCGCTTATAGCAATCAGCCCCAGCATTTT. Its translation: CATRNSAYSNQPQHF. This chain connects TRBV15 to TRBJ1-5; D gene unclear. CDR3 length equals 15 residues. CDR1 is LNHNV and CDR2 is YYDKDF in the germline V gene (reference sequence). Trimming shortened V by 6 bases and J by 0 bases, and 12 bases separated the two germline ends.

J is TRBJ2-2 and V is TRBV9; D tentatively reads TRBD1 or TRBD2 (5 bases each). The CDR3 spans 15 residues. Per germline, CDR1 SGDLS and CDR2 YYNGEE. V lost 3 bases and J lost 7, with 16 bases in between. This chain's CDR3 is CASSEDVGTFGELFF. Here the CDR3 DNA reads TGTGCCAGCAGCGAAGACGTAGGGACGTTCGGGGAGCTGTTTTTT.

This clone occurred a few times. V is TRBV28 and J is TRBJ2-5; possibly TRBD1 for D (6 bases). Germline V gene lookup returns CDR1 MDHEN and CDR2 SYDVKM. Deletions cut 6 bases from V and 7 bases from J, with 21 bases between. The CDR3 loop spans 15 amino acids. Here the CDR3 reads CASSLTGDKLGTQYF. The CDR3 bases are TGTGCCAGCAGCCTGACAGGAGACAAGCTGGGGACCCAGTACTTC.

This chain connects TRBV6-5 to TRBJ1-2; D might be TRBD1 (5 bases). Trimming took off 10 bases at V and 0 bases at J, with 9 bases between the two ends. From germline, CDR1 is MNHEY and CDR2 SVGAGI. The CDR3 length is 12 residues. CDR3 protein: CANWGPNYGYTF. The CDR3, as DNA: TGTGCCAACTGGGGCCCTAACTATGGCTACACCTTC.

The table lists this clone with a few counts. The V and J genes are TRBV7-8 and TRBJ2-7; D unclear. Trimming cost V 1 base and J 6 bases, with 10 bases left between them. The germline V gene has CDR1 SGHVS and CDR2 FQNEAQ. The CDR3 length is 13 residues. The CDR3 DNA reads TGTGCCAGCAGCTTAGATTTGGCCCTCGAGCAGTACTTC. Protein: CASSLDLALEQYF.

Here the CDR3 reads CASSDQGGGNTIYF. In nucleotides, the CDR3 is TGTGCCAGCTCAGATCAGGGCGGCGGAAACACCATATATTTT. This chain links TRBV18 with TRBJ1-3, with D possibly TRBD1 on 5 matching bases. Germline-derived CDR1 and CDR2 are KGHSH and LQKENI. The CDR3 totals 14 residues. V was clipped by 5 bases and J by 4 bases, with 12 bases between them.

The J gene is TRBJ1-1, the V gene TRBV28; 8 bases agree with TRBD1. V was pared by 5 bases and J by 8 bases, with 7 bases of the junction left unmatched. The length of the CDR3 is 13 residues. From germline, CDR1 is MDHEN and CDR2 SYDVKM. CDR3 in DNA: TGTGCCAGCAGTCTGCACAGGGGGATGGAAGCTTTCTTT. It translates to CASSLHRGMEAFF.

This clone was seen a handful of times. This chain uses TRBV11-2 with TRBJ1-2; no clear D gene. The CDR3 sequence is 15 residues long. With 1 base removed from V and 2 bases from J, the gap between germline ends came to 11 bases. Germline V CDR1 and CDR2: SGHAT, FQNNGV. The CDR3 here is CASSLGDLKNYGYTF. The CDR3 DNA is TGTGCCAGCAGCTTAGGAGACTTAAAGAACTATGGCTACACCTTC.

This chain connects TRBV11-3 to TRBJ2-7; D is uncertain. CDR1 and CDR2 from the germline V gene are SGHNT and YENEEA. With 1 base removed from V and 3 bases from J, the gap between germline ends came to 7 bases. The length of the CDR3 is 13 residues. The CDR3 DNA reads TGTGCCAGCAGCTTAGGTGTCAACTACGAGCAGTACTTC. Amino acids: CASSLGVNYEQYF.

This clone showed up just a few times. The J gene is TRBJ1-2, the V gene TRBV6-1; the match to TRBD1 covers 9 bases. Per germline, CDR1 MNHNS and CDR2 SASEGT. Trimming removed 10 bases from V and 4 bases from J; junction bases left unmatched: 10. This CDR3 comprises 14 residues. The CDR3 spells CAIRRQGDFYGYTF. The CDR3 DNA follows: TGTGCCATCAGGCGACAGGGGGATTTCTATGGCTACACCTTC.

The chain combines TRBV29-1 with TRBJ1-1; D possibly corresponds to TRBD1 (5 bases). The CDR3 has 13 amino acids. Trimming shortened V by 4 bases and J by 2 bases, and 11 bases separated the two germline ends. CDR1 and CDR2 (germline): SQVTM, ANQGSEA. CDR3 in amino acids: CSVVGGGNTEAFF. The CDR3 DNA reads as TGCAGCGTTGTCGGGGGGGGAAACACTGAAGCTTTCTTT.

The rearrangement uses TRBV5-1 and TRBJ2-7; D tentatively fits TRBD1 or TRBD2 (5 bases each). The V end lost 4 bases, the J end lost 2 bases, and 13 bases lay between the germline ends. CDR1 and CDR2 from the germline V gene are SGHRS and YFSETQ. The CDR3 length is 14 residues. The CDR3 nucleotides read TGCGCCAGCAGCCCTGGGGCGGGCGCCTACGAGCAGTACTTC. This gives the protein CASSPGAGAYEQYF.